Listed below are T cell receptor beta chains from one sample, sequenced in a study of T cell responses to AZD1222 COVID-19 vaccine. Produced via immunoSEQ multiplex PCR; TCRdb's table is partial and in-frame only. The sample carries 130,000 or so clones, 90% to 95% recorded once. Sequenced material: peripheral blood, taken on day 0 of AZD1222 vaccination. The receptors here all came from an adult in good health. Both conserved end residues are part of each CDR3. The D gene is left open where the match is weak. The size of a clone is reported for some rows only, either as once, few or many, or as a class for expanded clones.

clone_size | d_call | j_call | cdr3_length | v_call | cdr3_nt | cdr3_aa
NA | TRBD1 | TRBJ2-2 | 15 | TRBV5-5 | TGTGCCAGCAGCCACAGGGCAGGGGGCACCGGGGAGCTGTTTTTT | CASSHRAGGTGELFF
NA | NA | TRBJ1-1 | 17 | TRBV9 | TGTGCCAGCAGCGTAGGAGAGGCAGACGGGAGGAACACTGAAGCTTTCTTT | CASSVGEADGRNTEAFF
NA | NA | TRBJ2-1 | 13 | TRBV19 | TGTGCCAGTAGTATCAACCGGGACAATGAGCAGTTCTTC | CASSINRDNEQFF
NA | NA | TRBJ2-3 | 13 | TRBV11-3 | TGTGCCAGCAGTTTAACCGAAACAGATACGCAGTATTTT | CASSLTETDTQYF
NA | NA | TRBJ2-7 | 14 | TRBV7-6 | TGTGCCAGCAGCCTTCCTCGGGTCTCCGACGAGCAGTACTTC | CASSLPRVSDEQYF
once | NA | TRBJ1-5 | 15 | TRBV28 | TGTGCCAGCAGTCGTTCTGACCGGGAGTCGAAACCCCAGCATTTT | CASSRSDRESKPQHF
NA | NA | TRBJ2-7 | 15 | TRBV27 | TGTGCCAGCAGTTTAAACAGCGCAGGCTTTTACGAGCAGTACTTC | CASSLNSAGFYEQYF
NA | TRBD1 | TRBJ1-6 | 16 | TRBV4-2 | TGTGCCAGCAGCCAAGATCTAGGGACAGGAGACTCACCCCTCCACTTT | CASSQDLGTGDSPLHF
NA | NA | TRBJ1-1 | 13 | TRBV7-3 | TGTGCCAGCAGCTCCCTTAGGAACACTGAAGCTTTCTTT | CASSSLRNTEAFF
NA | TRBD1 | TRBJ1-1 | 15 | TRBV7-2 | TGTGCCAGCGGGAAGGGGGCCCTTTCGAACACTGAAGCTTTCTTT | CASGKGALSNTEAFF
NA | TRBD2 | TRBJ2-5 | 15 | TRBV13 | TGTGCCAGCAGCGCCCCGGGGGGAGGGCAAGAGACCCAGTACTTC | CASSAPGGGQETQYF
NA | NA | TRBJ1-1 | 14 | TRBV2 | TGTGCCAGCTACAGACAGGAAATGAACACTGAAGCTTTCTTT | CASYRQEMNTEAFF
NA | TRBD1 | TRBJ1-1 | 14 | TRBV6-5 | TGTGCCAGCAGTCCATTACAGGGGGCAGCTGAAGCTTTCTTT | CASSPLQGAAEAFF
NA | TRBD2 | TRBJ2-1 | 15 | TRBV27 | TGTGCCAGCAGGGCCGGACTAGCGGGAGCCAATGAGCAGTTCTTC | CASRAGLAGANEQFF
NA | NA | TRBJ2-1 | 16 | TRBV19 | TGTGCCAGTAGTATAGCAGGCCCGAGCTCCTACAATGAGCAGTTCTTC | CASSIAGPSSYNEQFF